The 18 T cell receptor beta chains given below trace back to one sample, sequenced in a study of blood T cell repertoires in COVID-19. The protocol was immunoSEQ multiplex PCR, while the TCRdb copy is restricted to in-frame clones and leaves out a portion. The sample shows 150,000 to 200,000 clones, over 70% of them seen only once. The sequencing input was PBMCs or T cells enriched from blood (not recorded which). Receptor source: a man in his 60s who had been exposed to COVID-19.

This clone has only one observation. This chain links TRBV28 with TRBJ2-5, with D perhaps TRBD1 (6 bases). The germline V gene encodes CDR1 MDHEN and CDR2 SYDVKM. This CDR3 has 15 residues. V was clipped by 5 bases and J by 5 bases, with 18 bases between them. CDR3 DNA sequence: TGTGCCAGCAGTCCCAGACAGGCGGGTAGGGAGACCCAGTACTTC. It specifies CASSPRQAGRETQYF.

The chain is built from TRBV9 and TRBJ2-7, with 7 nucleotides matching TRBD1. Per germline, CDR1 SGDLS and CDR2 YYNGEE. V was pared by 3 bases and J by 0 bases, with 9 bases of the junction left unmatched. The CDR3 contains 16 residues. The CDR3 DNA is TGTGCCAGCAGCGCCGAACAGGGGATTAGCTCCTACGAGCAGTACTTC. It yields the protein CASSAEQGISSYEQYF. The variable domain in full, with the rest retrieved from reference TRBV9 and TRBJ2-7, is DSGVTQTPKHLITATGQRVTLRCSPRSGDLSVYWYQQSLDQGLQFLIQYYNGEERAKGNILERFSAQQFPDLHSELNLSSLELGDSALYFCASSAEQGISSYEQYFGPGTRLTVT.

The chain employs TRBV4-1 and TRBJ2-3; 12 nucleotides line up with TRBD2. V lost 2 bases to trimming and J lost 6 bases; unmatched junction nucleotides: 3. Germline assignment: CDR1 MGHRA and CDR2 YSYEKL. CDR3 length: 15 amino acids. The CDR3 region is CASSQSSGRADTQYF. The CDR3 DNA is TGCGCCAGCAGCCAATCTAGCGGGAGGGCGGATACGCAGTATTTT.

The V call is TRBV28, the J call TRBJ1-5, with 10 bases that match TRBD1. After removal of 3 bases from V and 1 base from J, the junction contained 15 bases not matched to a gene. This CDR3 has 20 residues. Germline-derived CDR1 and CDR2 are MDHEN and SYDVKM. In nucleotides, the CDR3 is TGTGCCAGCAGTTTCTACCGATTGGGACAGGGGAAGGAGAGCAATCAGCCCCAGCATTTT. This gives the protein CASSFYRLGQGKESNQPQHF.

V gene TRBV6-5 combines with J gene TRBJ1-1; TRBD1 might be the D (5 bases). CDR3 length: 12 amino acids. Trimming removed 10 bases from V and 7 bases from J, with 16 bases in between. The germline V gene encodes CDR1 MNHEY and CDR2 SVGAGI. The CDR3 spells CATGGIQDEAFF. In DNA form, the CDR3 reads TGTGCCACGGGGGGAATTCAGGATGAAGCTTTCTTT.

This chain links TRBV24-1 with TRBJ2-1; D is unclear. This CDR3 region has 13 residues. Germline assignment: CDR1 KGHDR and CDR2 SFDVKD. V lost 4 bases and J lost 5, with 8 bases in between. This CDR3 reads CATSEVSDNEQFF. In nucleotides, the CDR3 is TGTGCCACCAGTGAGGTTTCGGACAATGAGCAGTTCTTC.

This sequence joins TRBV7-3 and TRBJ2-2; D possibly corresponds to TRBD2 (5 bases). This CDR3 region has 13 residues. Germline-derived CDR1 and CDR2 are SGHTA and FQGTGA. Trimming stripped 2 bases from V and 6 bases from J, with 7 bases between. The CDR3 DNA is TGTGCCAGCAGCTTATGGGAGTCCGGGGAGCTGTTTTTT. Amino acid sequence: CASSLWESGELFF.

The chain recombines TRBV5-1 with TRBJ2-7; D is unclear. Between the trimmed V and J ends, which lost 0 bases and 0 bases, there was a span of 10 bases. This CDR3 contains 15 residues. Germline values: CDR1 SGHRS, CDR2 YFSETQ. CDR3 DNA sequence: TGCGCCAGCAGCTTGGGGGCCCACTCCTCCTACGAGCAGTACTTC. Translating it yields CASSLGAHSSYEQYF.

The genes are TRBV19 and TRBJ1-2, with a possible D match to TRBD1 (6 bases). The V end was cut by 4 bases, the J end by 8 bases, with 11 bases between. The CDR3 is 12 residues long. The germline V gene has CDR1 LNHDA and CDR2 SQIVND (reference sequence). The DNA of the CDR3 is TGTGCCAGTAGTACCCGGGGGGCCGGCTACACCTTC. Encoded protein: CASSTRGAGYTF.

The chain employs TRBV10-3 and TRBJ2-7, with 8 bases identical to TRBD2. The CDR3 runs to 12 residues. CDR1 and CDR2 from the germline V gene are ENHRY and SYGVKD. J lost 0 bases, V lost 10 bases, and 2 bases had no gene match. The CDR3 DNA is TGTGCCACTAGCGGGCACTCCTACGAGCAGTACTTC. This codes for CATSGHSYEQYF.

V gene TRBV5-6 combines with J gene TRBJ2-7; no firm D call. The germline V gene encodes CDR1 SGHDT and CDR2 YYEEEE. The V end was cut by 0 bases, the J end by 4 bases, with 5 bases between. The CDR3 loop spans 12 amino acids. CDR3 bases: TGTGCCAGCAGCTTGGGCAGGTACGAGCAGTACTTC. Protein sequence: CASSLGRYEQYF.

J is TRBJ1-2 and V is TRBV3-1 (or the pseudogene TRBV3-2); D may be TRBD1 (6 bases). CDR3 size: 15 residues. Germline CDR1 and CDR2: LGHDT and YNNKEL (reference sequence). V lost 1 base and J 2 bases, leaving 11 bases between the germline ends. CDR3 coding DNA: TGTGCCAGCAGCCAAGCCGTGGGGGCGAACTATGGCTACACCTTC. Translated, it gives CASSQAVGANYGYTF.

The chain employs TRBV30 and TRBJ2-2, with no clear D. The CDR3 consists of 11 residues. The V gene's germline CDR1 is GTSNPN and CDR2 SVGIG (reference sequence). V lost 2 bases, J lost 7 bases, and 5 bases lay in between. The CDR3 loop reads CAWSLSGELFF. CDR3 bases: TGTGCCTGGAGTTTGAGCGGGGAGCTGTTTTTT.

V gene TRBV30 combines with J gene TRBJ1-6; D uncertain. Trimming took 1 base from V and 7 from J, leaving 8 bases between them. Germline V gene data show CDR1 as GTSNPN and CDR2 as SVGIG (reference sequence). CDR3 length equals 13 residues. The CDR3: CAWSAVQNSPLHF. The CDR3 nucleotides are TGTGCCTGGAGTGCTGTACAGAATTCACCCCTCCACTTT.

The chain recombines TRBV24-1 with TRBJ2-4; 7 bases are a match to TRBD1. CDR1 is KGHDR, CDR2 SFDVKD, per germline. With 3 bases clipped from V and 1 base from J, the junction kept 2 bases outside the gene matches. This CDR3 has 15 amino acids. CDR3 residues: CATSDDRVAKNIQYF. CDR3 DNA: TGTGCCACCAGTGATGACAGGGTGGCCAAAAACATTCAGTACTTC.

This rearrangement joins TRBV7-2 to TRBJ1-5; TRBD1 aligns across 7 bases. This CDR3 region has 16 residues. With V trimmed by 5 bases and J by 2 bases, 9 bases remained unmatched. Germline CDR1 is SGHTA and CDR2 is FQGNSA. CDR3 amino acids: CASSPQGPGGNQPQHF. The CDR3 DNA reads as TGTGCCAGCAGCCCACAGGGGCCTGGGGGCAATCAGCCCCAGCATTTT.

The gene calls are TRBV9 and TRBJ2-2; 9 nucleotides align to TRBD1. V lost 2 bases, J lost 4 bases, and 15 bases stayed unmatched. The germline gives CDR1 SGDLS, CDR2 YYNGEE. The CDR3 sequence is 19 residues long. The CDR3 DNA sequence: TGTGCCAGCAGCGTCCGATCGGGCACGGGGACAGGGTCCACCGGGGAGCTGTTTTTT. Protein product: CASSVRSGTGTGSTGELFF.

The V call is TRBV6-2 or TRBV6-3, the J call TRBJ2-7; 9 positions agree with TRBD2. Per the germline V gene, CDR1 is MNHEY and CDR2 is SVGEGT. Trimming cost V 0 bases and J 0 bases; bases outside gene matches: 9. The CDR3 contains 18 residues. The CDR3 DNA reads TGTGCCAGCAGTTACTCGATAGGCGGGAGGGCCTTCTCCTACGAGCAGTACTTC. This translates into CASSYSIGGRAFSYEQYF.